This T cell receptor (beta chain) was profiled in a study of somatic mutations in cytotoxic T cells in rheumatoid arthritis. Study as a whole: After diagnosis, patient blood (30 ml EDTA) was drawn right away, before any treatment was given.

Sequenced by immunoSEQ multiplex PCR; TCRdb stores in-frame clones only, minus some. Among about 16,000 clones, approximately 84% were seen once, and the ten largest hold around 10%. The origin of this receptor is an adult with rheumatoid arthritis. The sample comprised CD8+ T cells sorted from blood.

The CDR3 loop reads CASSEIETGGGYGYTF. CDR3 nucleotides: TGTGCCAGCAGTGAAATTGAGACAGGAGGTGGCTATGGCTACACCTTC. V is TRBV6-1 and J is TRBJ1-2, with a weak D call TRBD1 (6 bases). Germline V gives CDR1 MNHNS, CDR2 SASEGT. CDR3 length: 16 residues. V dropped 2 bases and J dropped 4 bases, with 17 bases sitting between them.